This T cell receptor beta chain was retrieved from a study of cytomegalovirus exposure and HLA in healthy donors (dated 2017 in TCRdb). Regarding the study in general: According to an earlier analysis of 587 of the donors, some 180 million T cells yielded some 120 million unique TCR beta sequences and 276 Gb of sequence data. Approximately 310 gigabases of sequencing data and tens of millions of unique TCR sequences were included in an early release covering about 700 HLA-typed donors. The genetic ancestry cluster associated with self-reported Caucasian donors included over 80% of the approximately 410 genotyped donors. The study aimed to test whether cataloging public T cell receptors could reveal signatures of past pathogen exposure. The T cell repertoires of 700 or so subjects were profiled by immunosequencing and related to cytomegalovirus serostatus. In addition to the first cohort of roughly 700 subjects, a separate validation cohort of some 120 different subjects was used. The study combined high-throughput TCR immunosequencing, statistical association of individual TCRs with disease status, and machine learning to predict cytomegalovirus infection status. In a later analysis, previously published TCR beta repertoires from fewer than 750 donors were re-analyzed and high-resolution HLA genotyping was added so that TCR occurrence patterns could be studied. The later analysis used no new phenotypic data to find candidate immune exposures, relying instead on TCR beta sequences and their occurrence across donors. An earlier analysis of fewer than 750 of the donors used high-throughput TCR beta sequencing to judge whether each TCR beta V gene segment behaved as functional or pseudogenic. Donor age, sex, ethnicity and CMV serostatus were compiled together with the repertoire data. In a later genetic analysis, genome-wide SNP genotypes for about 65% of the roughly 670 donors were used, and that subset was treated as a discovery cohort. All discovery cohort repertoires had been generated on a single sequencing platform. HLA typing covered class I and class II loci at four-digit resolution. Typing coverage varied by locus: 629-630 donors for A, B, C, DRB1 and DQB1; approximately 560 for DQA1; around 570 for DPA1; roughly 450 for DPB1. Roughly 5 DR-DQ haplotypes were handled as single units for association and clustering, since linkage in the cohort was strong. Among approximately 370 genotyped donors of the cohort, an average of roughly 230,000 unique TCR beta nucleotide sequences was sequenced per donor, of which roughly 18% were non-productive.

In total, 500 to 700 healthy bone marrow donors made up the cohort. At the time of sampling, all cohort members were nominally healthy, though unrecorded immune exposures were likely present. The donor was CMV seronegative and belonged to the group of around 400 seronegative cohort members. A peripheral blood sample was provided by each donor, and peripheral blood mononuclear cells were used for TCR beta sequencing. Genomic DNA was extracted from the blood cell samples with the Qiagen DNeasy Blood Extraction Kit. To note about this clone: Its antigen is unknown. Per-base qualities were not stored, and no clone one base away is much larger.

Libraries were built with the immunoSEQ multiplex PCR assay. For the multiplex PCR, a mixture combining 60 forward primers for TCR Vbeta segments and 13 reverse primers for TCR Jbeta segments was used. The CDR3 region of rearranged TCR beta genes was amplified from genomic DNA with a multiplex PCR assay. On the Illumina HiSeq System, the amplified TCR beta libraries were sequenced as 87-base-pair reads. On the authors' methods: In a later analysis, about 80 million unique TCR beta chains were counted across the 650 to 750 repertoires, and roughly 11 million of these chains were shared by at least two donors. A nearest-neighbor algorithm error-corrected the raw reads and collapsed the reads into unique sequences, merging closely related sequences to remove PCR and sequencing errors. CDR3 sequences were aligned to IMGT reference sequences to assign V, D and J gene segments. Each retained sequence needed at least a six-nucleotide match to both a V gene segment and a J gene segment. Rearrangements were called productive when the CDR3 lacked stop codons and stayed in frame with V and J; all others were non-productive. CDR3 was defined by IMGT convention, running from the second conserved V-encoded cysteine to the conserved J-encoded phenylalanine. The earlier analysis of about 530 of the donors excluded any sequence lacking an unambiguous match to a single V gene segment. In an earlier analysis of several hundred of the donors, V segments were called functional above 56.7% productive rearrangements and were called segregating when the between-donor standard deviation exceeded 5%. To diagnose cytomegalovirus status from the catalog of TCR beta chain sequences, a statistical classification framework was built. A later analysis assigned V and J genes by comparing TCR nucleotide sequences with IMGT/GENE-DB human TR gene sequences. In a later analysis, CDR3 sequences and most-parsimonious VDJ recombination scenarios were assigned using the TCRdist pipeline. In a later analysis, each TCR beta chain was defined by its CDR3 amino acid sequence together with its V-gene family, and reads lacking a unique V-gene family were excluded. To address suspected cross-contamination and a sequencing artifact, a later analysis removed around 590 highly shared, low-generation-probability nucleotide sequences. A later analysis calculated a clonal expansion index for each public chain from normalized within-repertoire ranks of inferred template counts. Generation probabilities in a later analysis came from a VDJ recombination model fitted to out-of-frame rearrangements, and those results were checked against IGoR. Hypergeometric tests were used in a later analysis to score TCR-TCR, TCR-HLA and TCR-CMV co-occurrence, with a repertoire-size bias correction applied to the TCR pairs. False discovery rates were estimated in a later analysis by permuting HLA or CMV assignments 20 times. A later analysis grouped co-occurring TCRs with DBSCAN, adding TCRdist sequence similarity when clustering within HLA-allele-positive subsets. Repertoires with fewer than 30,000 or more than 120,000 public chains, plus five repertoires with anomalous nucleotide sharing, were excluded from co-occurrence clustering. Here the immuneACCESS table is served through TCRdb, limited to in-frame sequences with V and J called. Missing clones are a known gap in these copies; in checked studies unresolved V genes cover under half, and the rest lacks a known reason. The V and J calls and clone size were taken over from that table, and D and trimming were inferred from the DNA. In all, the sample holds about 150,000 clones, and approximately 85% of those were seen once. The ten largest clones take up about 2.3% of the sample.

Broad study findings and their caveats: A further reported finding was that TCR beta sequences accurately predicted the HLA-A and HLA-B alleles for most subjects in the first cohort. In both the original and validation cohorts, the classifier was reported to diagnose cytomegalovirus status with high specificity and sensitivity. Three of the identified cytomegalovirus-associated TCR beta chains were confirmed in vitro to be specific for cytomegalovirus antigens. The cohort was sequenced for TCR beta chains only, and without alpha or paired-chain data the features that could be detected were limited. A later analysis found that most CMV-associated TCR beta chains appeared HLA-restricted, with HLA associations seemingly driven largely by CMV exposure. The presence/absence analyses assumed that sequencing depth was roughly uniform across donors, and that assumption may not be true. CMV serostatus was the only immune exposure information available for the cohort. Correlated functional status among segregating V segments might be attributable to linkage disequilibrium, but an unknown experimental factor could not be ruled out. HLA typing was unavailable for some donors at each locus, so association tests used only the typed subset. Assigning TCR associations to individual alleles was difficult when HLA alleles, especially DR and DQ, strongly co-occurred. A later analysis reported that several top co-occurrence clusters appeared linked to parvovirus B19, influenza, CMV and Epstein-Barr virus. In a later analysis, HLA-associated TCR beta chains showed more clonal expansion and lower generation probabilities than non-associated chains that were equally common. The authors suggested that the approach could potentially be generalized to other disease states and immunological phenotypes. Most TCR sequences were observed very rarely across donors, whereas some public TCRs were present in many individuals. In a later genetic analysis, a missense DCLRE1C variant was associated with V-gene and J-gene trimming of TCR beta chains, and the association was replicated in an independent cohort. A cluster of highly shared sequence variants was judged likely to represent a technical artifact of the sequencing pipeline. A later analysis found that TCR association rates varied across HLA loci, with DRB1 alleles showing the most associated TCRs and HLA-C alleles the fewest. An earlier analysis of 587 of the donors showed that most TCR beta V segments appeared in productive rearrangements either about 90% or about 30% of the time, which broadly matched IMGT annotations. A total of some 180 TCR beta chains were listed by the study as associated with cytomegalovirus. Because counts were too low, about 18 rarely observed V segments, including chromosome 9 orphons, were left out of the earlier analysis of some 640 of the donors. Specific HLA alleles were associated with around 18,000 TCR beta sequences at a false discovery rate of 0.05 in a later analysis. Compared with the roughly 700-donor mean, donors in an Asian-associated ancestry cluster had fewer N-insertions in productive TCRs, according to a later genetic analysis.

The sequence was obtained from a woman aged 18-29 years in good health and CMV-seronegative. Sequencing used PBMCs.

The CDR3 protein is CASSSSSRTGLNEQFF. The DNA is TGTGCCAGCAGCAGTAGTAGTCGGACAGGACTCAATGAGCAGTTCTTC. The sequence links TRBV21-1 to TRBJ2-1; the DNA was not used to check the table's D call, TRBD1. TRBV21-1 is a recognized pseudogene. Reading from cysteine to phenylalanine, the CDR3 counts 16 amino acids. The entry retains the CDR3 DNA only, 48 bases that are in frame from base 1.